One sample yielded the 5 T cell receptor beta chains listed below, sequenced in a study of memory CD4+ T cells and cytomegalovirus serostatus. The sort gate was single viable CD3+CD4+CD8-CD45RO+ cells for memory CD4+ T cells. TCRdb's table, derived via immunoSEQ multiplex PCR, lists solely in-frame clones and lacks some. The sample holds tens of thousands of clones, over 60% seen once. The material sequenced was memory CD4+ T cells from blood. These receptors all stem from an adult in good health and CMV-seropositive.

In its sample, this clone was seen once. The chain joins TRBV7-9 to TRBJ1-2; D unclear. Germline V gene sequence: CDR1 SEHNR, CDR2 FQNEAQ (reference sequence). The CDR3 spans 15 residues. V lost 1 base and J lost 2, with 11 bases in between. The CDR3 loop is CASSLGAGLNYGYTF. Here the CDR3 DNA reads TGTGCCAGCAGCTTAGGGGCAGGCCTAAACTATGGCTACACCTTC.

This chain joins TRBV14 and TRBJ1-4; D not resolved. The V gene's germline CDR1 is SGHDN and CDR2 FVKESK. Trimming stripped 3 bases from V and 3 bases from J, with 14 bases between. The CDR3 is 16 residues long. CDR3 in amino acids: CASSQGFVSPNEKLFF. The CDR3 DNA is TGTGCCAGCAGCCAGGGGTTCGTGTCGCCTAATGAAAAACTGTTTTTT. The whole variable domain, filled in from reference TRBV14 and TRBJ1-4, reads EAGVTQFPSHSVIEKGQTVTLRCDPISGHDNLYWYRRVMGKEIKFLLHFVKESKQDESGMPNNRFLAERTGGTYSTLKVQPAELEDSGVYFCASSQGFVSPNEKLFFGSGTQLSVL.

CDR3: CASSPRAQRPGSGYTF. The CDR3, as DNA: TGTGCCAGCAGTCCCAGGGCGCAGAGACCAGGGAGTGGCTACACCTTC. This chain joins TRBV7-2 and TRBJ1-2, with D perhaps matching TRBD1 (5 bases). CDR3 size: 16 residues. Germline lookup yields CDR1 SGHTA and CDR2 FQGNSA. Trimming took 6 bases from V and 7 from J, leaving 24 bases between them. Looking up the rest from reference TRBV7-2 and TRBJ1-2 gives the full variable domain: GAGVSQSPSNKVTEKGKDVELRCDPISGHTALYWYRQSLGQGLEFLIYFQGNSAPDKSGLPSDRFSAERTGGSVSTLTIQRTQQEDSAVYLCASSPRAQRPGSGYTFGSGTRLTVV.

V and J are TRBV28 and TRBJ2-1, with 12 bases that match TRBD2. This CDR3 comprises 16 residues. Germline V CDR1 and CDR2: MDHEN, SYDVKM. The V gene end was trimmed by 8 bases and the J gene end by 4 bases; junction bases not matched to a gene: 9. In nucleotides, the CDR3 is TGTGCCAGCTCGCCCGCTAGCGGGAGGGCGTACAATGAGCAGTTCTTC. Its translation is CASSPASGRAYNEQFF.

The chain couples TRBV6-1 to TRBJ2-7; 10 bases line up with TRBD1. V dropped 8 bases and J dropped 1; count of bases not matched to a gene: 5. The CDR3 length is 14 residues. Germline values: CDR1 MNHNS, CDR2 SASEGT. This chain's CDR3 is CASWPGQGSYEQYF. The DNA for the CDR3 is TGTGCCAGCTGGCCGGGACAGGGGTCCTACGAGCAGTACTTC.